This entry lists 17 T cell receptor beta chains sequenced from one sample in a study of vaccination and CD4 T cells after COVID-19. The treatment is: roughly nine-day PBMC culture with coronavirus spike peptide pools or control peptides (ViraFEST assay). An Oncomine TCR Beta short-read assay was used to sequence the DNA from cultured CD4+ T cells. TCRdb re-derived calls from the PCR reads in MiXCR, one entry per CDR3 protein. This sample carries about 6,300 distinct CDR3 sequences, 65% to 70% of them seen once, and the ten largest clones take more than 40%. These receptors lack a known antigen. The sequencing input was CD4+ T cells from blood, cultured in vitro. These TCRs come from a human donor who had recovered from COVID-19.

The V and J genes are TRBV7-3 and TRBJ2-7; 10 bases match TRBD2. CDR1 and CDR2 (germline): SGHTA, FQGTGA. The CDR3 consists of 13 residues. V was pared by 5 bases and J by 6 bases, with 4 bases of the junction left unmatched. The CDR3 spells CASSTSGTGEQYF. The DNA for the CDR3 is TGTGCCAGCAGCACTAGCGGGACGGGCGAGCAGTACTTC.

V gene TRBV6-5 combines with J gene TRBJ1-6, with 7 bases aligning to TRBD1. The CDR3 totals 13 residues. The germline V gene has CDR1 MNHEY and CDR2 SVGAGI. V shed 4 bases and J 7 bases; nucleotides not matched to a gene: 1. In DNA form, the CDR3 reads TGTGCCAGCAGTTGGGACAGAAATTCACCCCTCCACTTT. Translated: CASSWDRNSPLHF.

CDR3 loop: CASSGGQRLQGTEAFF. CDR3 bases: TGTGCCAGCAGCGGCGGACAGAGACTACAGGGCACTGAAGCTTTCTTT. The genes are TRBV6-1 and TRBJ1-1; perhaps TRBD1 as D (6 bases). The CDR3 extends over 16 amino acids. Trimming left V 6 bases short and J 4 bases short, with 21 bases between. The germline gives CDR1 MNHNS, CDR2 SASEGT.

As DNA, the CDR3 is TGTGCCAGCAGCCAAGCAGGGCAGACATGGGGGACCCAGTACTTC. This codes for CASSQAGQTWGTQYF. The chain recombines TRBV14 with TRBJ2-5, with D possibly matching TRBD1 (5 bases). Trimming removed 1 base from V and 7 bases from J, with 16 bases in between. The germline V gene has CDR1 SGHDN and CDR2 FVKESK. The CDR3 runs to 15 residues.

The chain has TRBV20-1 and TRBJ2-3, with D perhaps TRBD1 (6 bases). The ends were cut back, 3 bases at V and 1 base at J, with 17 bases in the middle. The germline V gene has CDR1 DFQATT and CDR2 SNEGSKA (reference sequence). This CDR3 is 16 amino acids long. For the CDR3, the DNA is TGCAGTGCTAGGGGGGTGACAGGCCTCCGCACAGATACGCAGTATTTT. It encodes CSARGVTGLRTDTQYF.

This clonotype is termed medium-sized. The V and J genes are TRBV20-1 and TRBJ1-2, with unresolved D. Per the germline V gene, CDR1 is DFQATT and CDR2 is SNEGSKA (reference sequence). The V and J ends lost 0 bases and 0 bases respectively, with 5 bases between them. The CDR3 contains 13 residues. This CDR3 is CSARDQTNYGYTF. The CDR3 DNA reads as TGCAGTGCTAGAGACCAGACTAACTATGGCTACACCTTC.

The V gene is TRBV7-2, the J gene TRBJ1-2, with D maybe TRBD1 (5 bases). The CDR3 has 14 residues. Trimming stripped 3 bases from V and 4 bases from J, with 12 bases between. Germline-derived CDR1 and CDR2 are SGHTA and FQGNSA. This chain's CDR3 is CASSFPGRAYGYTF. Here the CDR3 DNA reads TGTGCCAGCAGCTTCCCAGGGAGGGCCTATGGCTACACCTTC.

The chain links TRBV7-8 to TRBJ1-5; 10 nucleotides align to TRBD1. Looked up from germline, CDR1 is SGHVS and CDR2 is FQNEAQ. The CDR3 runs 14 residues. Unmatched junction bases numbered 2, after V lost 5 bases and J lost 4 bases. CDR3 coding DNA: TGTGCCAGCAGCCAGGGACAGGGGAATCAGCCCCAGCATTTT. Its protein product is CASSQGQGNQPQHF.

The chain couples TRBV19 to TRBJ1-2, with TRBD1 as a possible D gene (5 bases). V shed 0 bases and J shed 7 bases, with 15 bases lying between them. CDR3 size: 15 residues. Germline V gene data show CDR1 as LNHDA and CDR2 as SQIVND (reference sequence). CDR3 protein: CASSIESVRAAGYTF. Here the CDR3 DNA reads TGTGCCAGTAGTATAGAGTCGGTCAGGGCCGCTGGCTACACCTTC. The full variable domain, in which reference TRBV19 and TRBJ1-2 provide the parts outside the CDR3, is DGGITQSPKYLFRKEGQNVTLSCEQNLNHDAMYWYRQDPGQGLRLIYYSQIVNDFQKGDIAEGYSVSREKKESFPLTVTSAQKNPTAFYLCASSIESVRAAGYTFGSGTRLTVV.

The rearrangement links TRBV18 to TRBJ2-5; the match to TRBD1 covers 12 bases. From germline, CDR1 is KGHSH and CDR2 LQKENI. This CDR3 has 16 residues. V was clipped by 3 bases and J by 5 bases; unmatched bases: 7. The CDR3 nucleotides read TGTGCCAGCTCACCTCGGGACAGGGGGCTTGGGGAGACCCAGTACTTC. Amino acid sequence: CASSPRDRGLGETQYF.

The chain recombines TRBV20-1 with TRBJ1-6, with unresolved D. The germline V gene has CDR1 DFQATT and CDR2 SNEGSKA (reference sequence). The CDR3 totals 14 residues. The V gene lost 0 bases and the J gene lost 10 bases, with 13 bases spanning the gap. The CDR3: CSARDHQVTSPLHF. For the CDR3, the DNA is TGCAGTGCTAGAGATCATCAGGTTACCTCACCCCTCCACTTT.

V gene TRBV20-1 combines with J gene TRBJ2-1; D possibly uses TRBD1 or TRBD2 (5 bases each). Germline CDR1 reads DFQATT; CDR2 reads SNEGSKA (reference sequence). The CDR3 loop spans 12 amino acids. Trimming cost V 5 bases and J 6 bases, with 11 bases left between them. CDR3 in DNA: TGCAGTGCTGGAGGAAGGGGCAATGAGCAGTTCTTC. Translation: CSAGGRGNEQFF.

This clonotype was counted between two and nine times. The rearrangement uses TRBV20-1 and TRBJ1-2, with TRBD1 matching over 8 bases. Germline V gene lookup returns CDR1 DFQATT and CDR2 SNEGSKA (reference sequence). The CDR3 has 13 residues. V lost 3 bases, J lost 8 bases, and 8 bases stayed unmatched. Here the CDR3 reads CSASPRTGRGYTF. In DNA form, the CDR3 reads TGCAGTGCTAGCCCCCGGACAGGGCGGGGCTACACCTTC.

The chain combines TRBV6-1 with TRBJ1-3; D uncertain. Trimming removed 9 bases from V and 0 bases from J, with 9 bases in between. The length of the CDR3 is 13 residues. The germline CDR1 and CDR2 sequences are MNHNS and SASEGT. CDR3 residues: CASTGNSGNTIYF. In nucleotides, the CDR3 is TGTGCCAGTACGGGGAACTCTGGAAACACCATATATTTT.

This clonotype was seen only once. V gene TRBV30 combines with J gene TRBJ1-2; D is unclear. This CDR3 contains 11 residues. With 3 bases removed from V and 2 bases from J, the gap between germline ends came to 4 bases. Germline V gives CDR1 GTSNPN, CDR2 SVGIG (reference sequence). The CDR3 coding sequence is TGTGCCTGGAGCCAGAACTATGGCTACACCTTC. Amino acids: CAWSQNYGYTF.

This sequence joins TRBV12-3 or TRBV12-4 and TRBJ1-1, with D unresolved. V lost 1 base and J 5 bases, leaving 8 bases between the germline ends. This CDR3 is 13 amino acids long. The CDR3 region has the DNA TGTGCCAGCAGTTTAGGGTTCGAGACTGAAGCTTTCTTT. Protein: CASSLGFETEAFF.

In this sample, this clonotype turned up a few times. V is TRBV7-2 and J is TRBJ2-3; no clear D. V was clipped by 1 base and J by 7 bases, with 18 bases between them. Germline values: CDR1 SGHTA, CDR2 FQGNSA. CDR3 size: 16 residues. The CDR3 region is CASSLVLSPPDNTQYF. The CDR3 coding sequence is TGTGCCAGCAGCTTAGTCCTCTCCCCCCCGGATAATACGCAGTATTTT. Full variable domain (missing parts from reference TRBV7-2 and TRBJ2-3): GAGVSQSPSNKVTEKGKDVELRCDPISGHTALYWYRQSLGQGLEFLIYFQGNSAPDKSGLPSDRFSAERTGGSVSTLTIQRTQQEDSAVYLCASSLVLSPPDNTQYFGPGTRLTVL.